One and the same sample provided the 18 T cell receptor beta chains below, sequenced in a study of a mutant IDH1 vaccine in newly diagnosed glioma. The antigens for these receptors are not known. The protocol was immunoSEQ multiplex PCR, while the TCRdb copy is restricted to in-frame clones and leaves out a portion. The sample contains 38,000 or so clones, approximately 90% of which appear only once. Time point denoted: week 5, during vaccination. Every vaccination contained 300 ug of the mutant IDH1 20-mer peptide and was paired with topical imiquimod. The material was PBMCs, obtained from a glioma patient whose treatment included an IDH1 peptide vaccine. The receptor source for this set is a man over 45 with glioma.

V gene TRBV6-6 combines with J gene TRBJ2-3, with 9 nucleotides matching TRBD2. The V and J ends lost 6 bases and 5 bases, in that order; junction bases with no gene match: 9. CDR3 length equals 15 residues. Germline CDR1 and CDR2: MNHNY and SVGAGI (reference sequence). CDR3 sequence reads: CASSRLADRVDTQYF. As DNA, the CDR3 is TGTGCCAGCAGCCGACTAGCGGATCGTGTAGATACGCAGTATTTT.

CDR3 protein: CASSEQGQGGEKLFF. The CDR3, as DNA: TGTGCCAGCAGTGAACAGGGACAGGGGGGTGAAAAACTGTTTTTT. V gene TRBV2 combines with J gene TRBJ1-4; 11 nucleotides match TRBD1. CDR1 SNHLY and CDR2 FYNNEI come from the germline V gene. This CDR3 is 15 amino acids long. V shed 2 bases, J shed 7 bases, and the junction held 3 bases outside the gene matches.

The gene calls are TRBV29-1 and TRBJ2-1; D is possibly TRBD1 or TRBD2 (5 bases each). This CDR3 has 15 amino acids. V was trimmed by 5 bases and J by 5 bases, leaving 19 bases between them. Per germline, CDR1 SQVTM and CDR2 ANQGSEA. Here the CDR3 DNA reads TGCAGCGTTACAACCGGGACCATAAGTAACAATGAGCAGTTCTTC. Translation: CSVTTGTISNNEQFF.

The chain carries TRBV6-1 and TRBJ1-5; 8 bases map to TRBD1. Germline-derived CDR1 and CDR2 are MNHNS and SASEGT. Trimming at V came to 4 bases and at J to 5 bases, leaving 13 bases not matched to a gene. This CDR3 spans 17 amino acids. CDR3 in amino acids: CASSVRSGQVSHQPQHF. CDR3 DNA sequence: TGTGCCAGCAGTGTCCGGTCGGGACAGGTATCTCATCAGCCCCAGCATTTT.

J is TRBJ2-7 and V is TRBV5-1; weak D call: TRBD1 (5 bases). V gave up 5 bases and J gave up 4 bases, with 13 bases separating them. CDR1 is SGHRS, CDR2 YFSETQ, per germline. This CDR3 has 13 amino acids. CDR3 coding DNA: TGCGCCAGCAGTACGGACATTGGGTACGAGCAGTACTTC. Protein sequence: CASSTDIGYEQYF.

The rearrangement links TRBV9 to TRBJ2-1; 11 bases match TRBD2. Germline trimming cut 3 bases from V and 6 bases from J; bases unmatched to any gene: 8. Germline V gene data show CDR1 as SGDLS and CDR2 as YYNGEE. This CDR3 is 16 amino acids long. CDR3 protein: CASSAPGTSGANEQFF. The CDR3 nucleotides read TGTGCCAGCAGCGCCCCCGGGACTAGCGGAGCCAATGAGCAGTTCTTC. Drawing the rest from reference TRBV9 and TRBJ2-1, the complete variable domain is DSGVTQTPKHLITATGQRVTLRCSPRSGDLSVYWYQQSLDQGLQFLIQYYNGEERAKGNILERFSAQQFPDLHSELNLSSLELGDSALYFCASSAPGTSGANEQFFGPGTRLTVL.

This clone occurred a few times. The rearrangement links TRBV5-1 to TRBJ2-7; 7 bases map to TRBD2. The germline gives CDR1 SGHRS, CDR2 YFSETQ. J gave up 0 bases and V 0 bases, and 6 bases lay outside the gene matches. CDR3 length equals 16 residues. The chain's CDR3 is CASSLAASGYSYEQYF. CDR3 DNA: TGCGCCAGCAGCTTGGCGGCTAGCGGATACTCCTACGAGCAGTACTTC.

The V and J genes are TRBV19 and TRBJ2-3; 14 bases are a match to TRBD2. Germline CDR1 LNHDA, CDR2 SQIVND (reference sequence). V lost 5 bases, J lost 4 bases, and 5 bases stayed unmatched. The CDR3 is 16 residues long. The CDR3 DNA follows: TGTGCCAGTAGTTTTAGGACTAGCGGGGGGTCAGATACGCAGTATTTT. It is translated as CASSFRTSGGSDTQYF.

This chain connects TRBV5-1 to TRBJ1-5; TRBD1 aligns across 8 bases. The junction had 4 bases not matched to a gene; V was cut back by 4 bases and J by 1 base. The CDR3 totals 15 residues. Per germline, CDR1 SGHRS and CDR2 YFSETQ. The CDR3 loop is CASSPDRGSNQPQHF. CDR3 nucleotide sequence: TGCGCCAGCAGCCCCGACAGGGGCAGCAATCAGCCCCAGCATTTT.

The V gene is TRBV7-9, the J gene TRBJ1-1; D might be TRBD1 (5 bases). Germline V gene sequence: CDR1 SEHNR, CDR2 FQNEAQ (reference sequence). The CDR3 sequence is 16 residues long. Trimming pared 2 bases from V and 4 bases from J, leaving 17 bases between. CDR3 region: CASSLRPGDQATEAFF. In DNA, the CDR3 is TGTGCCAGCAGCTTACGCCCGGGGGACCAAGCCACTGAAGCTTTCTTT.

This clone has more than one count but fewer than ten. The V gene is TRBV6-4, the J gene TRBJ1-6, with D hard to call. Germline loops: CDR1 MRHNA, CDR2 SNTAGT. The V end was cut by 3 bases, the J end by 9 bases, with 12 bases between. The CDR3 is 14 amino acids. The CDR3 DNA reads TGTGCCAGCAGTGAAAGGGCCGCAGGTTCACCCCTCCACTTT. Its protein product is CASSERAAGSPLHF.

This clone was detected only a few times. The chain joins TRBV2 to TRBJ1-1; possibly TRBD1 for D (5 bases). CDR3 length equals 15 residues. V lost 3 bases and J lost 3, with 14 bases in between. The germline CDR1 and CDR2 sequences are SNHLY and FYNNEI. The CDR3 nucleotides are TGTGCCAGCAGTGAGAGGAGCAGGGTCTACACTGAAGCTTTCTTT. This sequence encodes CASSERSRVYTEAFF.

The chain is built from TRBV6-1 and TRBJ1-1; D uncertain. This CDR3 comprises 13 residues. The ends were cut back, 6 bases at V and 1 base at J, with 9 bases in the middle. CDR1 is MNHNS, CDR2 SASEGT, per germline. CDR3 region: CASRITENTEAFF. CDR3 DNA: TGTGCCAGCAGGATAACGGAGAACACTGAAGCTTTCTTT.

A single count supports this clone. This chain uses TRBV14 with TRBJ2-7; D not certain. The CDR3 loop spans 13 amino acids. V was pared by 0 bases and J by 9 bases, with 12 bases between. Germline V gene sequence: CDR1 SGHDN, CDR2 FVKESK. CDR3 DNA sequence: TGTGCCAGCAGCCAAGACCTGGGAAACGGGCAGTACTTC. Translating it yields CASSQDLGNGQYF.

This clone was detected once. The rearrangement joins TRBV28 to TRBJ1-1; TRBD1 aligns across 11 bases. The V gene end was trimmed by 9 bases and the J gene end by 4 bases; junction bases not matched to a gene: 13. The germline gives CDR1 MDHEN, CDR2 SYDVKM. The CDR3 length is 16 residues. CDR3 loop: CASNYPTDRGLTEAFF. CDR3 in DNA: TGTGCCAGTAACTACCCCACGGACAGGGGGCTCACTGAAGCTTTCTTT.

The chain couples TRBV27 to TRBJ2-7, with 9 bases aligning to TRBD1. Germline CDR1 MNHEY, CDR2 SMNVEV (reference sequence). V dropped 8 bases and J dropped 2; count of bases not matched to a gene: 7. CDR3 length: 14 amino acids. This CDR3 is CASGFGQGPYEQYF. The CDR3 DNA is TGTGCCAGCGGGTTCGGACAGGGGCCCTACGAGCAGTACTTC.

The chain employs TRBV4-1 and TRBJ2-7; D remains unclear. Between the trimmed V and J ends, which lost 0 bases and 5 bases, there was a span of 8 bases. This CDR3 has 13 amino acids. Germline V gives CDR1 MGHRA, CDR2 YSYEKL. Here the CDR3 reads CASSQDRTNEQYF. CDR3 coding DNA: TGCGCCAGCAGCCAAGATCGTACAAACGAGCAGTACTTC.

The CDR3 region is CAWSQPGQGRYGYTF. In nucleotides, the CDR3 is TGTGCCTGGAGTCAACCGGGACAGGGGCGTTATGGCTACACCTTC. The V gene is TRBV30, the J gene TRBJ1-2, with 10 positions matching TRBD1. The junction had 8 bases not matched to a gene; V was cut back by 2 bases and J by 5 bases. The germline gives CDR1 GTSNPN, CDR2 SVGIG (reference sequence). The CDR3 runs 15 residues.